One and the same sample provided the 6 T cell receptor beta chains below, sequenced in a study of shared clonotypes between healthy human individuals. Sequencing was performed with immunoSEQ multiplex PCR; in TCRdb, only in-frame clones are kept and a portion is missing. The sample records 2 million to 2.5 million clones, around 93% being singletons. Material for sequencing was naive CD4+ T cells from PBMCs. Noted subset: CD45RA+ positively selected. These receptors originate from a man aged 18 to 35 in good health. Some clones in this sample may be carry-over from other donors' samples.

CDR3 DNA sequence: TGTGCCAGCAGCTTACCCCTTGGGGGGGGACGTAGCACAGATACGCAGTATTTT. Protein: CASSLPLGGGRSTDTQYF. This chain links TRBV7-9 with TRBJ2-3; TRBD2 aligns across 7 bases. The CDR3 loop spans 18 amino acids. V gave up 2 bases and J gave up 0 bases; unmatched junction bases: 11. The germline V gene has CDR1 SEHNR and CDR2 FQNEAQ (reference sequence).

This chain joins TRBV28 and TRBJ2-3; D gene ambiguous. There are 15 residues in the CDR3. Trimming removed 2 bases from V and 4 bases from J, with 13 bases in between. Germline-derived CDR1 and CDR2 are MDHEN and SYDVKM. This CDR3 is CASSLGVARPDTQYF. The CDR3 DNA reads as TGTGCCAGCAGTTTAGGAGTAGCTCGGCCAGATACGCAGTATTTT.

As for this clone: Other DNA sequences in the sample encode the same CDR3. This chain joins TRBV7-2 and TRBJ2-7, with 8 bases lining up with TRBD2. V trimming: 3 bases; J trimming: 1 base; junction bases outside the gene matches: 2. The germline V gene has CDR1 SGHTA and CDR2 FQGNSA. This CDR3 contains 14 residues. The CDR3 DNA is TGTGCCAGCAGCTTCAGCGGGAGATCCTACGAGCAGTACTTC. It translates to CASSFSGRSYEQYF.

The rearrangement uses TRBV5-1 and TRBJ1-1, with 8 bases aligning to TRBD1. The CDR3 is 14 amino acids. Trimming took 1 base from V and 4 from J; bases not matched to a gene: 3. The germline V gene has CDR1 SGHRS and CDR2 YFSETQ. CDR3 nucleotide sequence: TGCGCCAGCAGCTTGCCAGACAGGGGCACTGAAGCTTTCTTT. This gives the protein CASSLPDRGTEAFF.

V and J are TRBV7-9 and TRBJ2-1; possible D gene TRBD1, 6 bases. With 5 bases removed from V and 4 bases from J, the gap between germline ends came to 9 bases. This CDR3 spans 13 amino acids. Per the germline V gene, CDR1 is SEHNR and CDR2 is FQNEAQ (reference sequence). For the CDR3, the DNA is TGTGCCAGCAGCGAGACAGGATACAATGAGCAGTTCTTC. It codes for CASSETGYNEQFF.

Turning to this clone: At one of its ends the junction is not consistent with the germline gene, which may arise from a read error. The chain links TRBV9 to TRBJ1-1; D is unclear. The CDR3 covers 13 residues. The V gene's germline CDR1 is SGDLS and CDR2 YYNGEE. CDR3 in amino acids: CASSVVAGTGAFF. The CDR3 coding sequence is TGTGCCAGCAGCGTAGTGGCTGGCACTGGAGCTTTCTTT. Using reference TRBV9 and TRBJ1-1 for the parts outside the CDR3, the full variable domain is DSGVTQTPKHLITATGQRVTLRCSPRSGDLSVYWYQQSLDQGLQFLIQYYNGEERAKGNILERFSAQQFPDLHSELNLSSLELGDSALYFCASSVVAGTGAFFGQGTRLTVV.